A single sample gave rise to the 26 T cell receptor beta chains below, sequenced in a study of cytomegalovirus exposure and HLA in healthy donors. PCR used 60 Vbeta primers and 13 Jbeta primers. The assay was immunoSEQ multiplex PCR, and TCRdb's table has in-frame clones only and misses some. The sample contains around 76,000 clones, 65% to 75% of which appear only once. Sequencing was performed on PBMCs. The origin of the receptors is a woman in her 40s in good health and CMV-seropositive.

CDR3 in amino acids: CASSQVLAGGTEAFF. The CDR3 DNA reads as TGTGCCAGCAGCCAAGTGTTGGCAGGGGGGACTGAAGCTTTCTTT. The V and J genes are TRBV14 and TRBJ1-1; 7 bases line up with TRBD1. CDR1 and CDR2 from the germline V gene are SGHDN and FVKESK. V shed 1 base, J shed 5 bases, and the junction held 7 bases outside the gene matches. CDR3 size: 15 residues.

The CDR3 nucleotides are TGTGCCAGCAGTTGGGGCAATGCGAACACTGAAGCTTTCTTT. It encodes CASSWGNANTEAFF. The rearrangement joins TRBV2 to TRBJ1-1, with D possibly TRBD1 on 5 matching bases. V was shortened by 5 bases and J by 1 base, with 11 bases between the two germline ends. Germline V gene data show CDR1 as SNHLY and CDR2 as FYNNEI. CDR3 length equals 14 residues.

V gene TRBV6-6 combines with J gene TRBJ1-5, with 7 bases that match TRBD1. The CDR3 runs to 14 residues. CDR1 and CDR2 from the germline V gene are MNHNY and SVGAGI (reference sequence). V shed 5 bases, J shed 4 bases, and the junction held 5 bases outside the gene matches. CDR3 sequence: CASSDRDRNQPQHF. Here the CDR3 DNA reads TGTGCCAGCAGTGACCGGGACAGAAATCAGCCCCAGCATTTT.

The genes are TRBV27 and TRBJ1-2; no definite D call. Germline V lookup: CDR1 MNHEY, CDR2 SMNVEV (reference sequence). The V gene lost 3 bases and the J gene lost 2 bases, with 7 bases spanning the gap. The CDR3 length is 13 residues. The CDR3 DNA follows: TGTGCCAGCAGTTTCACTCCCAACTATGGCTACACCTTC. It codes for CASSFTPNYGYTF.

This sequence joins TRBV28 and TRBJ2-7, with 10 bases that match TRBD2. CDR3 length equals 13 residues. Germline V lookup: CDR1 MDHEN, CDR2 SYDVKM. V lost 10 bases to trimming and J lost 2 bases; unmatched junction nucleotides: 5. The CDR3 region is CATRTSGPYEQYF. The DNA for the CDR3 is TGTGCCACCCGGACTAGCGGACCCTACGAGCAGTACTTC.

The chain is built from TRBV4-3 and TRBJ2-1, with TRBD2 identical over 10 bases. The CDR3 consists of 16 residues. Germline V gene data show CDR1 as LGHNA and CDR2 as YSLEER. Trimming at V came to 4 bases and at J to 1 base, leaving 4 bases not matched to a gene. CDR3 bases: TGCGCCAGCAGCCCTTTAGCGGGAGGATCCTACAATGAGCAGTTCTTC. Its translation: CASSPLAGGSYNEQFF.

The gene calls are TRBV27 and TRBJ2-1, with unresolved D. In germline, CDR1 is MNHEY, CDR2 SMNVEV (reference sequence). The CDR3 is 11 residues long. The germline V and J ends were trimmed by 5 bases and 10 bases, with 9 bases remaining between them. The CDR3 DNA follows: TGTGCCAGCAGTCCAGGTCGAGAGCAGTTCTTC. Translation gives CASSPGREQFF.

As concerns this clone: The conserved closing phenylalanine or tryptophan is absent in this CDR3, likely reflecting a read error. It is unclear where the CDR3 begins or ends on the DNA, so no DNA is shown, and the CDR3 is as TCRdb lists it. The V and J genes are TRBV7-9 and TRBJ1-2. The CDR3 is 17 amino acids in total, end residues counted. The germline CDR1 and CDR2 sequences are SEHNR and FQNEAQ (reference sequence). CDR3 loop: CASSRSGPEGPYYGYTV.

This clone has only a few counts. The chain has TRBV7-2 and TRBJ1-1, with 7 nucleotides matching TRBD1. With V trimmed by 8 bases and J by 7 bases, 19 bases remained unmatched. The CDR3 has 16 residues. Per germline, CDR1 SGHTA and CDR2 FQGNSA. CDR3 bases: TGTGCCAGCGGGACAGAAACTATTATCGCTGGTGGTGAAGCTTTCTTT. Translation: CASGTETIIAGGEAFF. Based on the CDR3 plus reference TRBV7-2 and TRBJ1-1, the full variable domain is GAGVSQSPSNKVTEKGKDVELRCDPISGHTALYWYRQSLGQGLEFLIYFQGNSAPDKSGLPSDRFSAERTGGSVSTLTIQRTQQEDSAVYLCASGTETIIAGGEAFFGQGTRLTVV.

The CDR3 bases are TGTGCCAGCTGTACGGACAGAGAGTACAATGAGCAGTTCTTC. Translating gives CASCTDREYNEQFF. The chain uses TRBV7-8 and TRBJ2-1; the D gene is possibly TRBD1 (6 bases). Germline assignment: CDR1 SGHVS and CDR2 FQNEAQ. The CDR3 is made up of 14 amino acids. Trimming stripped 8 bases from V and 4 bases from J, with 15 bases between.

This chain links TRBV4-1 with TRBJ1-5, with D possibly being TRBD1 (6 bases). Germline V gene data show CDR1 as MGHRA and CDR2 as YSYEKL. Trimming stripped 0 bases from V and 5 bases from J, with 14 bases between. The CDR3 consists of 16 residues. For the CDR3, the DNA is TGCGCCAGCAGCCAAGAGGTTAGTAGGGGGTATCAGCCCCAGCATTTT. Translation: CASSQEVSRGYQPQHF.

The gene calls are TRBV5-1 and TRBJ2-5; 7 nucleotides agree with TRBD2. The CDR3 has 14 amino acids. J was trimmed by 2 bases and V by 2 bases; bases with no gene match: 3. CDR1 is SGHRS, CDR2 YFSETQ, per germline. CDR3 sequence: CASSLVGGQETQYF. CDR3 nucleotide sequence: TGCGCCAGCAGCTTAGTGGGGGGGCAAGAGACCCAGTACTTC.

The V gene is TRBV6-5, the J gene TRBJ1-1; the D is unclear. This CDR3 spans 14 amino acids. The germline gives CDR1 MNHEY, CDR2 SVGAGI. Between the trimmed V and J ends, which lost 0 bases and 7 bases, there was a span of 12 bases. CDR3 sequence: CASSYSSFTSEAFF. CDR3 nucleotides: TGTGCCAGCAGTTACTCGAGCTTCACTAGTGAAGCTTTCTTT.

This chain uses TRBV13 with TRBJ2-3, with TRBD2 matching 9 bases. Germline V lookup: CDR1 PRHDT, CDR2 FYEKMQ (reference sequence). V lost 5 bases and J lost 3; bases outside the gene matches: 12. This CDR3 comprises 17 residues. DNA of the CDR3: TGTGCCAGCAGCGAGCGGGAGGCGGGAGGGATGACAGATACGCAGTATTTT. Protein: CASSEREAGGMTDTQYF.

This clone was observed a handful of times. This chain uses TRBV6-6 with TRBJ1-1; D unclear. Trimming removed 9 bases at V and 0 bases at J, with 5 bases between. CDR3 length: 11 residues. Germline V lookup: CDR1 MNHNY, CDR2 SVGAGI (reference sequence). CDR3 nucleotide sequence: TGTGCCAGTACAGTGAACACTGAAGCTTTCTTT. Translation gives CASTVNTEAFF.

CDR3 bases: TGTGCCAGCAGCCCGCAGTCCGGGACAGGGAATTACGAGCAGTACTTC. This translates into CASSPQSGTGNYEQYF. V gene TRBV7-8 combines with J gene TRBJ2-7, with 9 positions matching TRBD1. J was trimmed by 4 bases and V by 5 bases; bases with no gene match: 12. This CDR3 is built from 16 residues. Germline V gene lookup returns CDR1 SGHVS and CDR2 FQNEAQ.

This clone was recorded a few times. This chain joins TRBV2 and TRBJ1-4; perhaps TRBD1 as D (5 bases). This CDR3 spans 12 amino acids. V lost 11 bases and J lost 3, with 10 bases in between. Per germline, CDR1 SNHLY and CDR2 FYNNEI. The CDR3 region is CAGRQSNEKLFF. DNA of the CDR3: TGTGCCGGAAGACAGTCTAATGAAAAACTGTTTTTT.

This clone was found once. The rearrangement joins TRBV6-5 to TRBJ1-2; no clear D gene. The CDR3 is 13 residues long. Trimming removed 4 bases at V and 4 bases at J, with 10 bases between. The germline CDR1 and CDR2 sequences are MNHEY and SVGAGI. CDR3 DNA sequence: TGTGCCAGCAGTTTCGACATTTTCTATGGCTACACCTTC. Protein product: CASSFDIFYGYTF.

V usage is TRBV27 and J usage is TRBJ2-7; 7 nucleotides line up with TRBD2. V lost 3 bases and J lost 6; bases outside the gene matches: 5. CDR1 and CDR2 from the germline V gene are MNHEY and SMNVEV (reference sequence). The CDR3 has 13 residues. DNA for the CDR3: TGTGCCAGCAGTTTTAGGGACTATCGCGAGCAGTACTTC. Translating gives CASSFRDYREQYF.

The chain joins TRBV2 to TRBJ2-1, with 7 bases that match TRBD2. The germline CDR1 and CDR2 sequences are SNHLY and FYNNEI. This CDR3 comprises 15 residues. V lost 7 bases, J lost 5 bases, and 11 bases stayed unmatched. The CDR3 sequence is CASTHPGLIDNEQFF. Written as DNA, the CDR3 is TGTGCCAGCACACACCCGGGACTAATCGACAATGAGCAGTTCTTC.

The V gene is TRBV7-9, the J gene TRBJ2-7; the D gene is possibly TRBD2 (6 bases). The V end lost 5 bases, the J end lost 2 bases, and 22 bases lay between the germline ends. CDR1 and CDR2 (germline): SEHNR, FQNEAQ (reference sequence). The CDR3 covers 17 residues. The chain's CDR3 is CASSHNMGGFSAYEQYF. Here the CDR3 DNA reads TGTGCCAGCAGCCACAACATGGGGGGATTCTCTGCCTACGAGCAGTACTTC.

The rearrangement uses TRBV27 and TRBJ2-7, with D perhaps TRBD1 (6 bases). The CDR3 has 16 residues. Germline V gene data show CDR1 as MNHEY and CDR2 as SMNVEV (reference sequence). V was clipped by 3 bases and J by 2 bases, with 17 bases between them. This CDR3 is CASSFFWTEKAYEQYF. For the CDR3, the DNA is TGTGCCAGCAGTTTTTTTTGGACAGAGAAAGCCTACGAGCAGTACTTC.

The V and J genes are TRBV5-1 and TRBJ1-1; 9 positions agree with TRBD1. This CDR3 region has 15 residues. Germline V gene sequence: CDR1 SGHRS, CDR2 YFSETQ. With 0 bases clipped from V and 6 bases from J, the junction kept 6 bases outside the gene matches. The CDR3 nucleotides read TGCGCCAGCAGCTTGGAGATGGGACAGGGCTCTGAAGCTTTCTTT. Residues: CASSLEMGQGSEAFF.

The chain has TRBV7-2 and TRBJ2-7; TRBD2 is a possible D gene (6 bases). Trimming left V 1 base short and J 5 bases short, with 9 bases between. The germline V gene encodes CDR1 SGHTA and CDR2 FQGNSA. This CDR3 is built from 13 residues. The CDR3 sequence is CASSLVSGDEQYF. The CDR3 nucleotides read TGTGCCAGCAGCTTAGTTAGCGGCGACGAGCAGTACTTC.

For the CDR3, the DNA is TGTGCCAGCAGCCCTCGGGCTAGCGGCACCTACGAGCAGTACTTC. It specifies CASSPRASGTYEQYF. The rearrangement links TRBV28 to TRBJ2-7; 7 positions agree with TRBD2. J was trimmed by 2 bases and V by 6 bases; bases with no gene match: 10. CDR3 length equals 15 residues. Per germline, CDR1 MDHEN and CDR2 SYDVKM.

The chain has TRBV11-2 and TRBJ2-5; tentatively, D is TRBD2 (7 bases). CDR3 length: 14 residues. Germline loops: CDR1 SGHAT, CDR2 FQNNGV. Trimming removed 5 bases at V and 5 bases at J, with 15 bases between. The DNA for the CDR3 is TGTGCCAGCAGCCCGACGGGGGGCGGCGAGACCCAGTACTTC. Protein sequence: CASSPTGGGETQYF. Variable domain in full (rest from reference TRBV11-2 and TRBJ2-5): EAGVAQSPRYKIIEKRQSVAFWCNPISGHATLYWYQQILGQGPKLLIQFQNNGVVDDSQLPKDRFSAERLKGVDSTLKIQPAKLEDSAVYLCASSPTGGGETQYFGPGTRLLVL.